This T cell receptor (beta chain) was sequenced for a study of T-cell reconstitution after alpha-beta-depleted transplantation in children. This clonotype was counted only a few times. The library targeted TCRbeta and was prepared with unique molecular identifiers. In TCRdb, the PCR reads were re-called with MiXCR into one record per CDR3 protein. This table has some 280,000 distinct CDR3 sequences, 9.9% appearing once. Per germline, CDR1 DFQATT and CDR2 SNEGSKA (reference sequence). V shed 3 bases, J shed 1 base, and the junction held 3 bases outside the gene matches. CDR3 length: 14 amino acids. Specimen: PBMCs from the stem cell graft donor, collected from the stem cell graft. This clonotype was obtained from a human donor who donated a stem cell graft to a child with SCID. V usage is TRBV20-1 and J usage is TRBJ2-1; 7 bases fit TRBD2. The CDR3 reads CSASLAASYNEQFF. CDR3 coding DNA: TGCAGTGCTAGCCTAGCGGCGTCCTACAATGAGCAGTTCTTC.